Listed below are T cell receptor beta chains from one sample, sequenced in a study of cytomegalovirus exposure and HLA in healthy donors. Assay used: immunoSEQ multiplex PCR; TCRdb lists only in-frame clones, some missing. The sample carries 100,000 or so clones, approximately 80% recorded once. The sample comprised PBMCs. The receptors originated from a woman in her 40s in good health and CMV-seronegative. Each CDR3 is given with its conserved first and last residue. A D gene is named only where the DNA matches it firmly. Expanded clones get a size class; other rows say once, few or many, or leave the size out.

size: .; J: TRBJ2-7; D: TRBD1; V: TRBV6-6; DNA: TGTGCCAGCAGCGCGGGACAGGCCTACTCCTACGAGCAGTACTTC; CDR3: CASSAGQAYSYEQYF
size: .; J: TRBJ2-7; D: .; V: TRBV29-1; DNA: TGCAGCGTTGATACAGGGAGCTTCGGGGAGCAGTACTTC; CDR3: CSVDTGSFGEQYF
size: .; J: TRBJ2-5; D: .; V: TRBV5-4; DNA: TGTGCCAGCAGCCCAATCGCAGGGGAGTCCCAGTACTTC; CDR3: CASSPIAGESQYF
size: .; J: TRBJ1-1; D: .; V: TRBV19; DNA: TGTGCCAGTAGTATCTGGGGACAAGTAACTTTGAACACTGAAGCTTTCTTT; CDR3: CASSIWGQVTLNTEAFF
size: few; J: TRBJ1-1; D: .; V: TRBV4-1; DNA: TGCGCCAGCAGCCCCGCAGGCTCAAACACTGAAGCTTTCTTT; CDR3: CASSPAGSNTEAFF
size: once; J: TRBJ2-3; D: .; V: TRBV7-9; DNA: TGTGCCAGCAGCTCGCCCGGGGTGGGGGGGGGCAGCACAGATACGCAGTATTTT; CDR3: CASSSPGVGGGSTDTQYF
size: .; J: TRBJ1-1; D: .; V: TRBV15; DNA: TGTGCCACCAGCAGAGATCGTAGGGGGACTGAAGCTTTCTTT; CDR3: CATSRDRRGTEAFF
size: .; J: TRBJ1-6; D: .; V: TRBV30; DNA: TGTGCCTGGAGTGTGCGCAATTCACCCCTCCACTTT; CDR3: CAWSVRNSPLHF
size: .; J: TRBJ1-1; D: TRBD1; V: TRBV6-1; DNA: TGTGCCAGCAGTCCCACGGACAGGGAAAACACTGAAGCTTTCTTT; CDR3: CASSPTDRENTEAFF
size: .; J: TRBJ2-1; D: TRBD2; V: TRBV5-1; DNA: TGCGCCAGCAGCTCCCGGGGGGGATACTACAATGAGCAGTTCTTC; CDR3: CASSSRGGYYNEQFF
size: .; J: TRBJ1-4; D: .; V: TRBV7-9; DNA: TGTGCCAGCAGTACCGATTCAGTAAAACTGTTTTTT; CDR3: CASSTDSVKLFF
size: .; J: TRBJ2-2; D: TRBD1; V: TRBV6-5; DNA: TGTGCCAGCGCTTGGGACAGATACACCGGGGAGCTGTTTTTT; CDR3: CASAWDRYTGELFF
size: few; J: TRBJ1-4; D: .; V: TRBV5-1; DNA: TGCGCCAGCAGCTTGGAATACAGGAGTAATGAAAAACTGTTTTTT; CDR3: CASSLEYRSNEKLFF
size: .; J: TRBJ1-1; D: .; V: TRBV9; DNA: TGTGCCAGCAGCGTTGCAACAGGGAGTGCTGAAGCTTTCTTT; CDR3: CASSVATGSAEAFF
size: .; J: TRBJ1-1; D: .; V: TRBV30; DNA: TGTGCCTGGGAAGGGGCTACTAAAACTGAAGCTTTCTTT; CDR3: CAWEGATKTEAFF
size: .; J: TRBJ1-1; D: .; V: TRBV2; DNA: TGTGCCAGCAGTTCCGGGCCGGGGGCTGAAGCTTTCTTT; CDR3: CASSSGPGAEAFF
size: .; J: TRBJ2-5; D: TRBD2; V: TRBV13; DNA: TGTGCCAGCAGCTTAGGAGGCCTAGCGGCTCGTGTTTTGGACTTC; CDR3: CASSLGGLAARVLDF
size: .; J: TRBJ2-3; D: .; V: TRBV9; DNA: TGTGCCAGCAGCGCAGAATATACAGATACGCAGTATTTT; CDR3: CASSAEYTDTQYF
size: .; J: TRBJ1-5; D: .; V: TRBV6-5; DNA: TGTGCCAGCAGGTCCACGGGTTTCAATCAGCCCCAGCATTTT; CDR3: CASRSTGFNQPQHF
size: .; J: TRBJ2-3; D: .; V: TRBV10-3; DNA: TGTGCCATCAGTAACCCAGGGAGGACAGATACGCAGTATTTT; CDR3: CAISNPGRTDTQYF
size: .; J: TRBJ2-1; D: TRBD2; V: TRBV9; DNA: TGTGCCAGCAGCGCGAGATTAGCGGGGTTCAATGAGCAGTTCTTC; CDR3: CASSARLAGFNEQFF
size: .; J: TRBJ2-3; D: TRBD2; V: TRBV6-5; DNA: TGTGCCAGCAGTCCGCCGGGACTAGCGGGGTTTACGCAGTATTTT; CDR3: CASSPPGLAGFTQYF
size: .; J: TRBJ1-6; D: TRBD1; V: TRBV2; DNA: TGTGCCAGCGGAGCCTCGGACAGGGGTACTTCACCCCTCCACTTT; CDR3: CASGASDRGTSPLHF
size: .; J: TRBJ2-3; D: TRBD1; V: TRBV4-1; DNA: TGCGCCAGCAGCCAAGATGGGACAGGGGCACTCACAGATACGCAGTATTTT; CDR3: CASSQDGTGALTDTQYF
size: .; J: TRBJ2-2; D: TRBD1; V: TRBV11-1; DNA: TGTGCCAGCAGTAGACAGGGACCGAACACCGGGGAGCTGTTTTTT; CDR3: CASSRQGPNTGELFF
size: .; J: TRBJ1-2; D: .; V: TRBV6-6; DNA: TGTGCCAGCAGTTCTACCTCGGGCTATGGCTACACCTTC; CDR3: CASSSTSGYGYTF
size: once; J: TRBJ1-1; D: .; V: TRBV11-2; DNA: TGTGCCAGCAGCTCAGCCTTGGACAGACCAGAAGCTTTCTTT; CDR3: CASSSALDRPEAFF
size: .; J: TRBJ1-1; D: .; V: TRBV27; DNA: TGTGCCAGCAGTTACGGGTCCGGCGTTGAAGCTTTCTTT; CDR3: CASSYGSGVEAFF
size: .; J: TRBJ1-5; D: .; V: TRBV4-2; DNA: TGTGCCAGCAGCCAAACTCCCGGGGGGCGTCAGCCCCAGCATTTT; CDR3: CASSQTPGGRQPQHF
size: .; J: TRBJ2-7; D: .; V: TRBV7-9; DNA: TGTTCCAGCAGCTTAGATCACTACGAGCAGTACTTC; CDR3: CSSSLDHYEQYF
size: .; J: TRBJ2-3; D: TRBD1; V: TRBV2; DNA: TGTGCCAGCAGTGAAGCGGCCGGACAGGGGATCACCCCAGATACGCAGTATTTT; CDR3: CASSEAAGQGITPDTQYF
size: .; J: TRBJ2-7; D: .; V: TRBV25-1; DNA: TGTGCCAGCAGTGAATATTATCCAGGGGTGGACTACGAGCAGTACTTC; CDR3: CASSEYYPGVDYEQYF
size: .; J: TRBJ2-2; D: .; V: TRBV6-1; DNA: TGTGCCAGCAGTGCCCGGACTTCCACCGGGGAGCTGTTTTTT; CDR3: CASSARTSTGELFF
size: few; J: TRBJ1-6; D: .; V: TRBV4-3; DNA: TGCGCCAGCAGCCAAGAAGGGCAGGGGCCCTCCTATAATTCACCCCTCCACTTT; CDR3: CASSQEGQGPSYNSPLHF
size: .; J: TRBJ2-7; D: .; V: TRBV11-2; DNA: TGTGCCAGCAGCTTAGGGGGCAGGGCGTCCTACGAGCAGTACTTC; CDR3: CASSLGGRASYEQYF
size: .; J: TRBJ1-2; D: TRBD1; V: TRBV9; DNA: TGTGCCAGCAGCGCCACCGGGACAGGGGAAGGCTACACCTTC; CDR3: CASSATGTGEGYTF
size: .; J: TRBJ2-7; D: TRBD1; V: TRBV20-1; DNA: TGCAGTGCGCGGACAGGCTACGAGCAGTACTTC; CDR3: CSARTGYEQYF
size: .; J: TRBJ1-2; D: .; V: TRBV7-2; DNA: TGTGCCAGCAGCGCCCATCTCGGGGGCTACACCTTC; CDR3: CASSAHLGGYTF
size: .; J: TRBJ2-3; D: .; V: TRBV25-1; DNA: TGTGCCAGCAGGGAAGCGGCTAACACAGATACGCAGTATTTT; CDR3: CASREAANTDTQYF
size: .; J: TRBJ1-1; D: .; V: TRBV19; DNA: TGTGCCAGTAGTATACTGACAGCAAACACTGAAGCTTTCTTT; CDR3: CASSILTANTEAFF
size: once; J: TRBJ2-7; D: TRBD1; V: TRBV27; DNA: TGTGCCAGCAGCGTGGGACAGTCCTACGAGCAGTACTTC; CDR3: CASSVGQSYEQYF
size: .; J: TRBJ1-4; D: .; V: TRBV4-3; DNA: TGCGCCAGCAGCCAAAATCGGAGAGAAAATGAAAAACTGTTTTTT; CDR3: CASSQNRRENEKLFF
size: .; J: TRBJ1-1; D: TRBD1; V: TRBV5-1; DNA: TGCGCCAGCAGCGCCTCCGAGGACAGGGCTACTGAAGCTTTCTTT; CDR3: CASSASEDRATEAFF
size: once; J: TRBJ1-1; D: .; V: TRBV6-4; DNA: TGTGCCAGCAGTGAGACAAGGCCGAACACTGAAGCTTTCTTT; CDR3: CASSETRPNTEAFF
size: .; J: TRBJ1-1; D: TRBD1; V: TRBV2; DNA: TGTGCCAGCAGTAGGGACAGGGGTTCGAGCACTGAAGCTTTCTTT; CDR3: CASSRDRGSSTEAFF
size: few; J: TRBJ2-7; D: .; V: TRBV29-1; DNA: TGCAGCGTTGAGAGGAGGGAATCCCCCTACGAGCAGTACTTC; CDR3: CSVERRESPYEQYF
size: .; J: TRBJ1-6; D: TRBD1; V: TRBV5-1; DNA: TGCGCCAGCAGCTTGTTCTTAGGGGACAGTAATTCACCCCTCCACTTT; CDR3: CASSLFLGDSNSPLHF